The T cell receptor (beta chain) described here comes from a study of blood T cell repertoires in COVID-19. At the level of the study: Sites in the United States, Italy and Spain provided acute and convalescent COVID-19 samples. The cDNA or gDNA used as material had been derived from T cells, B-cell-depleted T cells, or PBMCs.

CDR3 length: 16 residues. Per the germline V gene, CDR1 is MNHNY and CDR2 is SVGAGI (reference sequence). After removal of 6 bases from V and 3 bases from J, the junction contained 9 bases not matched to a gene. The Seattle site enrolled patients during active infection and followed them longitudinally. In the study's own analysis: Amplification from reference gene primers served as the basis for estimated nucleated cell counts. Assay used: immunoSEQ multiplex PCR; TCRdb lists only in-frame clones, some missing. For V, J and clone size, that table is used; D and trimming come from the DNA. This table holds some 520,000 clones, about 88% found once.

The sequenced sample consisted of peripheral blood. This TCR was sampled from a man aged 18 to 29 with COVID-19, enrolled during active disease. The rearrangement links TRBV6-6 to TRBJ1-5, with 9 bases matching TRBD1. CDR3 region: CASSPGTGFSNQPQHF. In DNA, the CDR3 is TGTGCCAGCAGCCCCGGGACAGGGTTCTCCAATCAGCCCCAGCATTTT.